Following are 10 T cell receptor beta chains from one sample sequenced in a study of blood T cell repertoires in COVID-19. Assay: immunoSEQ multiplex PCR; the TCRdb copy retains only in-frame clones and omits some. The table records 200,000 to 300,000 clones, approximately 84% of them present only once. Sequencing was done on a sample of peripheral blood. These receptors were obtained from a man in his fifties with acute or convalescent COVID-19.

The V gene is TRBV30, the J gene TRBJ1-6; the D gene is possibly TRBD1 (6 bases). Germline V gene lookup returns CDR1 GTSNPN and CDR2 SVGIG (reference sequence). This CDR3 has 17 residues. The V end was cut by 2 bases, the J end by 14 bases, with 28 bases between. CDR3 region: CAWSQRGASAGIGSLHF. CDR3 DNA sequence: TGTGCCTGGAGTCAGCGGGGGGCGTCCGCGGGAATTGGGTCCCTCCACTTT.

The V call is TRBV5-6, the J call TRBJ2-1; D is ambiguous. The germline V and J ends were trimmed by 4 bases and 4 bases, with 9 bases remaining between them. The CDR3 covers 13 residues. Per germline, CDR1 SGHDT and CDR2 YYEEEE. The CDR3: CASSLDTYNEQFF. Written as DNA, the CDR3 is TGTGCCAGCAGCCTCGACACTTACAATGAGCAGTTCTTC. Full variable domain (rest looked up from reference TRBV5-6 and TRBJ2-1): DAGVTQSPTHLIKTRGQQVTLRCSPKSGHDTVSWYQQALGQGPQFIFQYYEEEERQRGNFPDRFSGHQFPNYSSELNVNALLLGDSALYLCASSLDTYNEQFFGPGTRLTVL.

The V and J genes are TRBV11-3 and TRBJ2-7; 12 nucleotides line up with TRBD2. CDR1 and CDR2 (germline): SGHNT, YENEEA. The V segment lost 8 bases and the J segment 0 bases; nucleotides outside the gene matches: 5. The CDR3 totals 15 residues. The chain's CDR3 is CASGKTSGSSYEQYF. DNA for the CDR3: TGTGCCAGCGGTAAGACTAGCGGGAGCTCCTACGAGCAGTACTTC.

This chain links TRBV5-6 with TRBJ2-3; D is perhaps TRBD2 (5 bases). Germline values: CDR1 SGHDT, CDR2 YYEEEE. V shed 1 base and J shed 6 bases, with 24 bases lying between them. The CDR3 runs to 18 residues. The CDR3 DNA sequence: TGTGCCAGCAGCTTGTTTAGGTCGGATAGAAGGGAGAGGGATACGCAGTATTTT. As protein: CASSLFRSDRRERDTQYF.

This sequence joins TRBV7-3 and TRBJ1-1; tentatively, D is TRBD1 (5 bases). Trimming removed 4 bases at V and 1 base at J, with 13 bases between. CDR1 is SGHTA and CDR2 is FQGTGA in the germline V gene. The CDR3 extends over 15 amino acids. The chain's CDR3 is CASSSTGTPNTEAFF. Written as DNA, the CDR3 is TGTGCCAGCAGCTCAACCGGGACTCCGAACACTGAAGCTTTCTTT.

This clone was seen a few times. The chain joins TRBV10-3 to TRBJ1-4, with TRBD1 identical over 7 bases. This CDR3 comprises 13 residues. Germline V gives CDR1 ENHRY, CDR2 SYGVKD. V shed 9 bases, J shed 4 bases, and the junction held 5 bases outside the gene matches. The DNA for the CDR3 is TGTGCCATAGGGGACAGTTATAATGAAAAACTGTTTTTT. This gives the protein CAIGDSYNEKLFF.

The gene calls are TRBV3-1 (or the pseudogene TRBV3-2) and TRBJ2-1; D is unresolved. The CDR3 is 15 residues long. V shed 4 bases and J shed 5 bases, with 15 bases lying between them. Germline lookup yields CDR1 LGHDT and CDR2 YNNKEL (reference sequence). Here the CDR3 reads CASSLVERPDNEQFF. Here the CDR3 DNA reads TGTGCCAGCAGCCTAGTAGAACGTCCCGACAATGAGCAGTTCTTC.

The genes are TRBV14 and TRBJ2-1; 11 positions agree with TRBD2. This CDR3 is 20 amino acids long. V lost 1 base to trimming and J lost 4 bases; unmatched junction nucleotides: 15. CDR1 and CDR2 from the germline V gene are SGHDN and FVKESK. The CDR3 region is CASSQAPGTSGTWAYNEQFF. CDR3 in DNA: TGTGCCAGCAGCCAAGCTCCAGGGACTAGCGGAACTTGGGCTTACAATGAGCAGTTCTTC.

The chain employs TRBV11-2 and TRBJ2-3; 12 bases match TRBD2. V trimming: 3 bases; J trimming: 4 bases; junction bases outside the gene matches: 5. Germline V gene sequence: CDR1 SGHAT, CDR2 FQNNGV. The CDR3 runs 16 residues. Here the CDR3 DNA reads TGTGCCAGCAGCTTCTTCACTAGCGGGGGGTCAGATACGCAGTATTTT. Amino acids: CASSFFTSGGSDTQYF.

This sequence joins TRBV19 and TRBJ1-2; D is perhaps TRBD1 (5 bases). Germline CDR1 LNHDA, CDR2 SQIVND (reference sequence). Trimming removed 1 base from V and 4 bases from J, with 13 bases in between. CDR3 size: 15 residues. In DNA form, the CDR3 reads TGTGCCAGTAGTATAGGGGTCAGGGAGGCCTATGGCTACACCTTC. As protein: CASSIGVREAYGYTF.